This T cell receptor beta chain derives from a study of cytomegalovirus exposure and HLA in healthy donors. Vbeta (60) and Jbeta (13) primers were used in the PCR. Libraries were prepared by immunoSEQ multiplex PCR; TCRdb keeps only in-frame clonotypes and omits some of them. Its clone listing holds approximately 180,000 clones. Per germline, CDR1 SGHRS and CDR2 YFSETQ. The CDR3 runs 18 residues. With 2 bases clipped from V and 2 bases from J, the junction kept 10 bases outside the gene matches. This chain uses TRBV5-1 with TRBJ1-1; 12 bases agree with TRBD1. The clonotype was recovered from a man between 25 and 39 years old in good health and CMV-seronegative. The source material was PBMCs. CDR3 coding DNA: TGCGCCAGCAGCTTAAACTGGGACAGGGGGCTATCCAACACTGAAGCTTTCTTT. The encoded protein is CASSLNWDRGLSNTEAFF.